These 4 T cell receptor beta chains originate from one sample sequenced in a study of shared clonotypes between healthy human individuals. Here immunoSEQ multiplex PCR was the method, and the copy in TCRdb shows in-frame clones only, minus some. The repertoire holds more than 2 million clones, with around 95% as singletons. The specimen sequenced was naive CD4+ T cells sorted from blood. Specified subset: CD45RA+ positively selected. These receptors came from a man aged 18 to 29 in good health.

In its sample, this clone was seen once. The rearrangement joins TRBV29-1 to TRBJ1-2, with a tentative D call TRBD1 (6 bases). Trimming took 8 bases from V and 4 from J, leaving 20 bases between them. The CDR3 totals 14 residues. Looked up from germline, CDR1 is SQVTM and CDR2 is ANQGSEA. CDR3 in amino acids: CSYSGGGRGYGYTF. CDR3 DNA: TGCAGCTATTCCGGGGGCGGGCGGGGCTATGGCTACACCTTC.

This CDR3 reads CASSSRNNEKLFF. DNA for the CDR3: TGTGCCAGCAGCTCACGTAACAATGAAAAACTGTTTTTT. V and J are TRBV7-9 and TRBJ1-4; D uncertain. Trimming took 4 bases from V and 5 from J, leaving 8 bases between them. Germline V gene lookup returns CDR1 SEHNR and CDR2 FQNEAQ (reference sequence). This CDR3 region has 13 residues.

As concerns this clone: Other DNA sequences in this sample translate to the same CDR3. The chain couples TRBV11-3 to TRBJ2-3, with 13 nucleotides matching TRBD2. V lost 3 bases and J lost 2; bases outside the gene matches: 2. Germline CDR1 and CDR2: SGHNT and YENEEA. CDR3 length equals 16 residues. In nucleotides, the CDR3 is TGTGCCAGCAGCTTGGGACTAGCGGGAAACACAGATACGCAGTATTTT. Its translation is CASSLGLAGNTDTQYF.

The chain couples TRBV7-9 to TRBJ1-2; no clear D gene. Germline assignment: CDR1 SEHNR and CDR2 FQNEAQ (reference sequence). V lost 4 bases to trimming and J lost 5 bases, with 11 bases between them. The CDR3 covers 13 residues. CDR3 sequence reads: CASSSSSLYGYTF. Written as DNA, the CDR3 is TGTGCCAGCAGCTCCTCGTCACTTTATGGCTACACCTTC.